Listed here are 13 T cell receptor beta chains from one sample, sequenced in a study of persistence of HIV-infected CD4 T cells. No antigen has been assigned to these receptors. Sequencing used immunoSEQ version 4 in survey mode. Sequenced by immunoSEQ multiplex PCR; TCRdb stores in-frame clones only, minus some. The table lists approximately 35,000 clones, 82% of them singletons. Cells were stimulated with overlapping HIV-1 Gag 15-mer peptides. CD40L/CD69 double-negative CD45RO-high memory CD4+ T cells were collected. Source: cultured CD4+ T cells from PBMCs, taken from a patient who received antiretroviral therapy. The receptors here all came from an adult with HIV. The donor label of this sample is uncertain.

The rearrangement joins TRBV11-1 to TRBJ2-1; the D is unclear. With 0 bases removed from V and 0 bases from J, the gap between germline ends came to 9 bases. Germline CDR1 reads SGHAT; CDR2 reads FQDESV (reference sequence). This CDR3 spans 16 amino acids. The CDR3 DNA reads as TGTGCCAGCAGCTTAGCGTACCCGAGCTCCTACAATGAGCAGTTCTTC. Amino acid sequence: CASSLAYPSSYNEQFF.

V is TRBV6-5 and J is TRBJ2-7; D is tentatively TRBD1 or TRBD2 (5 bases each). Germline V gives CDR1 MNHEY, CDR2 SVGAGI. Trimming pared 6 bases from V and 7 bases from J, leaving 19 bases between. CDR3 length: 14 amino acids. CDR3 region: CASRRFFGAREQYV. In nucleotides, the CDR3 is TGTGCCAGCAGACGTTTTTTCGGGGCGAGGGAGCAGTACGTC.

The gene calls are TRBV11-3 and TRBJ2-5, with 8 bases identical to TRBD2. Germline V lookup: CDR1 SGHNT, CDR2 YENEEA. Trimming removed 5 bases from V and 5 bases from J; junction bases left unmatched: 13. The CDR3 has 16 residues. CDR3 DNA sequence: TGTGCCAGCAGCCCGTCGGGGGGGCGGGGTGAGGAGACCCAGTACTTC. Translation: CASSPSGGRGEETQYF.

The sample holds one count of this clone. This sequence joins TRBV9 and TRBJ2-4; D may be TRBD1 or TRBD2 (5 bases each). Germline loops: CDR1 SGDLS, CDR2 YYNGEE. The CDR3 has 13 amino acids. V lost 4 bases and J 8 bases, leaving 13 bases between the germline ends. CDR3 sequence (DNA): TGTGCCAGCAGCCCTCCCGGGGCGGACATTCAGTACTTC. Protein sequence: CASSPPGADIQYF.

The CDR3 DNA sequence: TGTGCCACCAGCACAGGGTCTAACTATGGCTACACCTTC. Translation gives CATSTGSNYGYTF. The V call is TRBV15, the J call TRBJ1-2; tentative D call: TRBD1 (5 bases). The germline V gene encodes CDR1 LNHNV and CDR2 YYDKDF (reference sequence). The CDR3 length is 13 residues. V was pared by 4 bases and J by 0 bases, with 6 bases between.

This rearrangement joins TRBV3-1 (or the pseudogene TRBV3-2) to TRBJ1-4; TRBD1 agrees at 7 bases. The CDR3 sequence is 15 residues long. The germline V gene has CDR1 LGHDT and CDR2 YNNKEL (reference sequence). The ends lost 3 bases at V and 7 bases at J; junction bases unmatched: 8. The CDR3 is CASSQEAGGSEKLFF. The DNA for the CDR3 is TGTGCCAGCAGCCAGGAAGCAGGGGGGAGTGAAAAACTGTTTTTT.

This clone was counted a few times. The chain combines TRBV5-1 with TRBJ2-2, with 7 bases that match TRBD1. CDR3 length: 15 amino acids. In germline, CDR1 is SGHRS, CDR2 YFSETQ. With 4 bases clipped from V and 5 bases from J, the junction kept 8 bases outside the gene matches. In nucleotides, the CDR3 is TGCGCCAGCAGCATCGGACAGGAAAAAACCGGGGAGCTGTTTTTT. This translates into CASSIGQEKTGELFF.

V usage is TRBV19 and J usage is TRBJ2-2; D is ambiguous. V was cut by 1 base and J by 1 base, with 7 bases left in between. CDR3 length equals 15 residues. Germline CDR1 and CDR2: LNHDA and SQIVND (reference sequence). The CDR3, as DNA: TGTGCCAGTAGTATAGGAGGTCAGAACACCGGGGAGCTGTTTTTT. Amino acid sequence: CASSIGGQNTGELFF. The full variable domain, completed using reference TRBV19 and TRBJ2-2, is DGGITQSPKYLFRKEGQNVTLSCEQNLNHDAMYWYRQDPGQGLRLIYYSQIVNDFQKGDIAEGYSVSREKKESFPLTVTSAQKNPTAFYLCASSIGGQNTGELFFGEGSRLTVL.

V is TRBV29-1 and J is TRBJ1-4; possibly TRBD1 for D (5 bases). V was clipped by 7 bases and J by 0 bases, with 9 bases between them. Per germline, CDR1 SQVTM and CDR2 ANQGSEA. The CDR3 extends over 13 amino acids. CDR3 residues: CSALQATNEKLFF. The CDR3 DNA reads TGCAGCGCCCTACAGGCAACTAATGAAAAACTGTTTTTT.

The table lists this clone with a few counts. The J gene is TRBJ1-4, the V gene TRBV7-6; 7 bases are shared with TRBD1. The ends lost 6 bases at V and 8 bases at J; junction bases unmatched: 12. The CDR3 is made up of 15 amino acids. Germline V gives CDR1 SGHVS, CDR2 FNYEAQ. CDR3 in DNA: TGTGCCAGCAGTCGACCCGGGACAGTCGGGGAAAAACTGTTTTTT. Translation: CASSRPGTVGEKLFF.

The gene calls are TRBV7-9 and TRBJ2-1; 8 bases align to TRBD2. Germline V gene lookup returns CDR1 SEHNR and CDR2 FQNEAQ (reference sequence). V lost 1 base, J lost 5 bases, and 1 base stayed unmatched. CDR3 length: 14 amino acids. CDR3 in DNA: TGTGCCAGCAGCTTAGGACTAGCGAACAATGAGCAGTTCTTC. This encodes CASSLGLANNEQFF.

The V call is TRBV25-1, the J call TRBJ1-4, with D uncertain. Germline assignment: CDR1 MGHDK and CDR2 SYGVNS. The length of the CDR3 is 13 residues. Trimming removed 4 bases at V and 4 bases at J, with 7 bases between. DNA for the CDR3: TGTGCCAGCAGTGGGGGTAGTAATGAAAAACTGTTTTTT. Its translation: CASSGGSNEKLFF.

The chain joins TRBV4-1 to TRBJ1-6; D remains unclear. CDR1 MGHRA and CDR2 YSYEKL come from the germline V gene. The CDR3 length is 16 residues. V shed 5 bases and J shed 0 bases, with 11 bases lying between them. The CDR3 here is CASSKSLGSYNSPLHF. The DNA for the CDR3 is TGCGCCAGCAGCAAAAGCCTAGGCTCCTATAATTCACCCCTCCACTTT.